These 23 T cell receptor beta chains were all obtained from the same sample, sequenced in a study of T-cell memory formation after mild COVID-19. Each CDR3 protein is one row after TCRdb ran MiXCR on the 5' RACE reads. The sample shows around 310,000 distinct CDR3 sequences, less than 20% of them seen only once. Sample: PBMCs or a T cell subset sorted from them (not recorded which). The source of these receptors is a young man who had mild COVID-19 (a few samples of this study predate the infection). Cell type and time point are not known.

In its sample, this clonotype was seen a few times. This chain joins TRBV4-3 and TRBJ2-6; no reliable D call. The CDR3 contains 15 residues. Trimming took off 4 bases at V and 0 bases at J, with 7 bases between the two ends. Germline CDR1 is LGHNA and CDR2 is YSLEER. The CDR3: CASSPTASGANVLTF. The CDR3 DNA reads TGCGCCAGCAGCCCTACAGCCTCTGGGGCCAACGTCCTGACTTTC.

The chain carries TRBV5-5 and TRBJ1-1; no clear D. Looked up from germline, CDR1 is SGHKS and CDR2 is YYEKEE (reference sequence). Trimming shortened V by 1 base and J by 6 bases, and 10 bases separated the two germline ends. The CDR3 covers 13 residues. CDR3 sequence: CASSLNRVPEAFF. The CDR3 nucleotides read TGTGCCAGCAGCTTGAATCGGGTCCCTGAAGCTTTCTTT.

The CDR3 bases are TGTGCCAGCAGTCTTCAGGGTCACCTCGGGGAGCTGTTTTTT. Amino acid sequence: CASSLQGHLGELFF. The gene calls are TRBV12-3 or TRBV12-4 and TRBJ2-2, with D tentatively TRBD1 (5 bases). Trimming stripped 5 bases from V and 7 bases from J, with 14 bases between. CDR3 length equals 14 residues.

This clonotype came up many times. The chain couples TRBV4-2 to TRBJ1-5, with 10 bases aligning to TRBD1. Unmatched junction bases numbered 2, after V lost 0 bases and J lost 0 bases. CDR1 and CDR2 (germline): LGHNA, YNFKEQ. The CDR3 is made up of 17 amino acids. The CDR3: CASSQEGQGYSNQPQHF. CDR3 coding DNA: TGTGCCAGCAGCCAAGAGGGACAGGGGTATAGCAATCAGCCCCAGCATTTT.

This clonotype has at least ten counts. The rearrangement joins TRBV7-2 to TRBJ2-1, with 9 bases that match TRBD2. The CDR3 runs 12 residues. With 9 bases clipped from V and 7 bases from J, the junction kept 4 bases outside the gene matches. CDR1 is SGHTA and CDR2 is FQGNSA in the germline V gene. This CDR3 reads CASSSGANEQFF. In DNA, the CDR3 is TGTGCCAGTTCTAGCGGGGCTAATGAGCAGTTCTTC.

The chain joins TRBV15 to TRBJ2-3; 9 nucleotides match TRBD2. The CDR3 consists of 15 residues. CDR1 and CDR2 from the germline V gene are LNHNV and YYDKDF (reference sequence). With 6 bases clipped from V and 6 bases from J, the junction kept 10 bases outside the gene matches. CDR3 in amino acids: CATSQQRGVTDTQYF. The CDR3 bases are TGTGCCACCAGTCAGCAGCGGGGGGTGACGGATACGCAGTATTTT.

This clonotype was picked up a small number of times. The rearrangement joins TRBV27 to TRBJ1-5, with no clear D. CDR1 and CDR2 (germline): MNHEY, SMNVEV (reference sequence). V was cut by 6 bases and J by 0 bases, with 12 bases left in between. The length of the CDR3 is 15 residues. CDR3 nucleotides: TGTGCCAGCAGGAAATACAGAGATAGCAATCAGCCCCAGCATTTT. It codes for CASRKYRDSNQPQHF.

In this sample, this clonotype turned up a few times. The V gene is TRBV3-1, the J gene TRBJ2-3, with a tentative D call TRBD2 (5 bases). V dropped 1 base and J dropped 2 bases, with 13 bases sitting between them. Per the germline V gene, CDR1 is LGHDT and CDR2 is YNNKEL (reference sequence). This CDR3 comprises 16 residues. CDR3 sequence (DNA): TGTGCCAGCAGCCAAGGACTTCCCGGGAACACAGATACGCAGTATTTT. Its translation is CASSQGLPGNTDTQYF.

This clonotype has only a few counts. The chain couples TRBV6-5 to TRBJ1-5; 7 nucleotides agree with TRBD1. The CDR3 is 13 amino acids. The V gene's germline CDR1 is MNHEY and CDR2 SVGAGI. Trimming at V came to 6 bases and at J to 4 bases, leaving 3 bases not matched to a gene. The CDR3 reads CASRSRGNQPQHF. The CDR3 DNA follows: TGTGCCAGCAGAAGCAGGGGGAATCAGCCCCAGCATTTT.

DNA for the CDR3: TGTGCCAGCAGCTTAGCCGCAGGGGAAAAACTGTTTTTT. This sequence encodes CASSLAAGEKLFF. The chain couples TRBV7-6 to TRBJ1-4, with D tentatively TRBD1 (5 bases). Trimming removed 0 bases at V and 8 bases at J, with 7 bases between. This CDR3 is 13 amino acids long. Germline V CDR1 and CDR2: SGHVS, FNYEAQ.

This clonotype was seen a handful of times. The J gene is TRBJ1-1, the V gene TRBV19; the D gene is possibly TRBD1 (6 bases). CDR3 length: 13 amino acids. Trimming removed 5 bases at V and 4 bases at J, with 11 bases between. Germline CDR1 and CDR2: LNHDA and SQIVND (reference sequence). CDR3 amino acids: CASSSGVGTEAFF. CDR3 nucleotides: TGTGCCAGTAGTTCAGGGGTGGGCACTGAAGCTTTCTTT.

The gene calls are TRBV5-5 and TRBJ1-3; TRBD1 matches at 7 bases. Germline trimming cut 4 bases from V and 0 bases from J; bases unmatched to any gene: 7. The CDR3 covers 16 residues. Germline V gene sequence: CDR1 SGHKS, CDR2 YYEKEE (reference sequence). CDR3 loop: CASSDYRGRSGNTIYF. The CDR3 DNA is TGTGCCAGCAGCGACTACAGGGGCCGCTCTGGAAACACCATATATTTT.

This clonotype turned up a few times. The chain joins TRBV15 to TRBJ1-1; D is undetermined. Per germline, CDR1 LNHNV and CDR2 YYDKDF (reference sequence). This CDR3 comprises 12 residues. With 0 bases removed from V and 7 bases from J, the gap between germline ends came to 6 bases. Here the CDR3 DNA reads TGTGCCACCAGCAGAGATTCGGGTGAAGCTTTCTTT. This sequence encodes CATSRDSGEAFF.

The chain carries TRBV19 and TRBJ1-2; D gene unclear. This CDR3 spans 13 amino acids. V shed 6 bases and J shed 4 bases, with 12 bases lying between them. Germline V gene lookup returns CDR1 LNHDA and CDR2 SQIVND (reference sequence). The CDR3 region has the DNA TGTGCCAGTAGGGGCTCGGCCCTCTATGGCTACACCTTC. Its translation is CASRGSALYGYTF.

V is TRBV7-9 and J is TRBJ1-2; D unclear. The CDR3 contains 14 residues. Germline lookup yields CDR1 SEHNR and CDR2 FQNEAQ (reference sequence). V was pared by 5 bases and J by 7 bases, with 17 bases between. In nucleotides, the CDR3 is TGTGCCAGCAGCCCCCCCTTGGAACTGACTGGCTACACCTTC. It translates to CASSPPLELTGYTF.

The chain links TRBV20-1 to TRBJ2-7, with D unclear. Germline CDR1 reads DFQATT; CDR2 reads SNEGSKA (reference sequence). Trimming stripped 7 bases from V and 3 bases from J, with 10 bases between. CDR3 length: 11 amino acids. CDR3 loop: CSVGPIYEQYV. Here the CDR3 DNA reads TGCAGTGTGGGTCCGATCTACGAGCAGTACGTC.

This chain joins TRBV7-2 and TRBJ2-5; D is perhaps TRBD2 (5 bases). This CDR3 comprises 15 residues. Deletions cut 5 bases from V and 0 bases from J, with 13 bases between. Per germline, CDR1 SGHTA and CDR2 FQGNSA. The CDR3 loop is CASSPRTFYQETQYF. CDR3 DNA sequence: TGTGCCAGCAGCCCTCGGACTTTTTACCAAGAGACCCAGTACTTC.

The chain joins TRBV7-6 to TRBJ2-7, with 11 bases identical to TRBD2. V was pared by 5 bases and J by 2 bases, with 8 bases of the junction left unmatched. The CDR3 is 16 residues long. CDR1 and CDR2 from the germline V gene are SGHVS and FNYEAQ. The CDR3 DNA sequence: TGTGCCAGCAGCCCCTCGACTAGCGGGACTACCTACGAGCAGTACTTC. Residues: CASSPSTSGTTYEQYF.

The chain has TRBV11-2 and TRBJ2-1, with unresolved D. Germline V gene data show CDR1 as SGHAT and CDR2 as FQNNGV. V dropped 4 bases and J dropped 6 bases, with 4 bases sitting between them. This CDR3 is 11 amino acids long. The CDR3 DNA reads TGTGCCAGCAGCTGGGCCAATGAGCAGTTCTTC. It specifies CASSWANEQFF.

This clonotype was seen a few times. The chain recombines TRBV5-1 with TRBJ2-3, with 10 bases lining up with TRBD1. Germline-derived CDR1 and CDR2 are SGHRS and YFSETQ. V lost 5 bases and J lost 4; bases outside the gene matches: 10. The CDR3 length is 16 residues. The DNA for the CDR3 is TGCGCCAGCAGGCGGGGGACAGGGGATGGCGCAGATACGCAGTATTTT. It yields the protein CASRRGTGDGADTQYF.

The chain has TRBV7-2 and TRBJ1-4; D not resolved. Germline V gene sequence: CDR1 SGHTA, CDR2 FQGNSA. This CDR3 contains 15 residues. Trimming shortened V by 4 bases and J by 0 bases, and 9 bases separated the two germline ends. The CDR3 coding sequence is TGTGCCAGCAGCTCCTACTTTGCAACTAATGAAAAACTGTTTTTT. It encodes CASSSYFATNEKLFF.

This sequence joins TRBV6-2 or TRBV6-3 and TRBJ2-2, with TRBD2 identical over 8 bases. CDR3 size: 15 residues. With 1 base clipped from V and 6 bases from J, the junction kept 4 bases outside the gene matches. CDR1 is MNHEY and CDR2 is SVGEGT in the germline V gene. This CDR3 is CASSYLGLVSGELFF. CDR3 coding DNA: TGTGCCAGCAGTTACTTGGGACTAGTCTCCGGGGAGCTGTTTTTT.

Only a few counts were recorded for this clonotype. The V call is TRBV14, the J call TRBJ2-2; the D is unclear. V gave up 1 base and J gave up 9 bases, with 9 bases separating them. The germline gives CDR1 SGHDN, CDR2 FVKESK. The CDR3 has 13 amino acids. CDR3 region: CASSQAFHRELFF. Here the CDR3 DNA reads TGTGCCAGCAGCCAAGCTTTCCACCGGGAGCTGTTTTTT.